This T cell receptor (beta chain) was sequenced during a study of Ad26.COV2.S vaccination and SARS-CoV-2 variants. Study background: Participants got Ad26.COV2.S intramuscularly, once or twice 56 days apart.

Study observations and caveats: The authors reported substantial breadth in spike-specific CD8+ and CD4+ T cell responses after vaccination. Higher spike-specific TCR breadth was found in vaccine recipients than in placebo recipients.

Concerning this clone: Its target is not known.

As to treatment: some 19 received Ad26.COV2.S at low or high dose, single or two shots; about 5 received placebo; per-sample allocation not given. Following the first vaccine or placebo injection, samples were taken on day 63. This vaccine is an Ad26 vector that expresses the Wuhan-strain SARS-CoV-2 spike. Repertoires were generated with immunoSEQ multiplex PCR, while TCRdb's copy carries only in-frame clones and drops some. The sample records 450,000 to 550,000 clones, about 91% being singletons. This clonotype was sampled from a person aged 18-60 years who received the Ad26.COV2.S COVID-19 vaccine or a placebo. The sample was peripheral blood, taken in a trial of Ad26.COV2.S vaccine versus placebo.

The CDR3 DNA follows: TGTGCCAGCAAGAGGGACATGAACACTGAAGCTTTCTTT. Translating it yields CASKRDMNTEAFF. The chain links TRBV2 to TRBJ1-1, with a tentative D call TRBD1 (6 bases). The CDR3 extends over 13 amino acids. The germline V gene has CDR1 SNHLY and CDR2 FYNNEI. V dropped 7 bases and J dropped 0 bases, with 9 bases sitting between them.